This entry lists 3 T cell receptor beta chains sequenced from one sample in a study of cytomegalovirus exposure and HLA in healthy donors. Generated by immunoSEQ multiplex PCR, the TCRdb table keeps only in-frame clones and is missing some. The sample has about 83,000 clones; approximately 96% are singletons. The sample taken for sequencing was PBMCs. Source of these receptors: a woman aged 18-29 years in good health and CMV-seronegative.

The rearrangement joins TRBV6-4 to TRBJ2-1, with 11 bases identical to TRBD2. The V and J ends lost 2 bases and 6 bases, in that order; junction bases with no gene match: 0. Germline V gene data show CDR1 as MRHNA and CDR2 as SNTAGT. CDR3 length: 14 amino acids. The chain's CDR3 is CASSDGLAGNEQFF. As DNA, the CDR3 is TGTGCCAGCAGTGACGGACTAGCGGGCAATGAGCAGTTCTTC.

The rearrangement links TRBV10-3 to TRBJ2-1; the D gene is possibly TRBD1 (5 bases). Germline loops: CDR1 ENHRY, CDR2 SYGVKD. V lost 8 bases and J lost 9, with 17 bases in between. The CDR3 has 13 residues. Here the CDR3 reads CAIASGARGEQFF. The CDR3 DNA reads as TGTGCCATCGCCTCTGGGGCTAGGGGTGAGCAGTTCTTC.

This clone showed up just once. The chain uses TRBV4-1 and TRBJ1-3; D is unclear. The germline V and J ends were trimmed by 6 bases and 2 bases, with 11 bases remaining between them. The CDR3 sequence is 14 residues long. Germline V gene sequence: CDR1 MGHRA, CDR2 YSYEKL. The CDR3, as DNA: TGCGCCAGCAGTATTCCAGGAACTGGAAACACCATATATTTT. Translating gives CASSIPGTGNTIYF.